These 17 T cell receptor beta chains were all obtained from the same sample, sequenced in a study of blood T cell repertoires in COVID-19. TCRdb's copy holds only in-frame clones and misses some; the assay was immunoSEQ multiplex PCR. The table lists approximately 180,000 clones, over 70% of them singletons, with 6% to 7% in the top ten. The sequencing input was peripheral blood. The receptors originated from a woman between 40 and 55 years old with COVID-19, enrolled during active disease.

This chain joins TRBV19 and TRBJ1-2; no reliable D call. The V and J ends lost 5 bases and 8 bases respectively, with 18 bases between them. CDR1 and CDR2 (germline): LNHDA, SQIVND (reference sequence). This CDR3 has 14 amino acids. The CDR3 loop is CASSHKTPMEGYTF. The CDR3 coding sequence is TGTGCCAGTAGTCATAAGACACCAATGGAAGGCTACACCTTC.

The chain combines TRBV27 with TRBJ2-7; D may be TRBD1 (6 bases). This CDR3 is built from 13 residues. The V end was cut by 8 bases, the J end by 3 bases, with 14 bases between. Germline-derived CDR1 and CDR2 are MNHEY and SMNVEV (reference sequence). CDR3 sequence: CASRTWTDYEQYF. The CDR3 nucleotides read TGTGCCAGCCGGACCTGGACAGACTACGAGCAGTACTTC.

V usage is TRBV7-8 and J usage is TRBJ1-1; D possibly corresponds to TRBD1 (5 bases). The CDR3 loop spans 15 amino acids. Trimming removed 0 bases from V and 0 bases from J, with 8 bases in between. Germline assignment: CDR1 SGHVS and CDR2 FQNEAQ. The CDR3 here is CASSLAQGMNTEAFF. CDR3 DNA: TGTGCCAGCAGCTTAGCGCAGGGCATGAACACTGAAGCTTTCTTT.

This chain joins TRBV7-9 and TRBJ1-1; 7 positions match TRBD1. Germline values: CDR1 SEHNR, CDR2 FQNEAQ (reference sequence). The CDR3 consists of 14 residues. V shed 5 bases, J shed 4 bases, and the junction held 7 bases outside the gene matches. CDR3 bases: TGTGCCAGCAGCCCCCAGGGGGGTATCACTGAAGCTTTCTTT. This translates into CASSPQGGITEAFF.

This clone was seen repeatedly, ten times or more. The V gene is TRBV5-4, the J gene TRBJ2-7; the match to TRBD2 covers 15 bases. Germline-derived CDR1 and CDR2 are SGHNT and YYREEE (reference sequence). The CDR3 spans 15 residues. V lost 4 bases to trimming and J lost 3 bases; unmatched junction nucleotides: 2. This CDR3 is CASSEGLAGGYEQYF. CDR3 nucleotide sequence: TGTGCCAGCAGCGAGGGACTAGCGGGAGGCTACGAGCAGTACTTC.

The J gene is TRBJ1-1, the V gene TRBV5-4; D not certain. V lost 0 bases to trimming and J lost 4 bases, with 13 bases between them. This CDR3 has 15 residues. The V gene's germline CDR1 is SGHNT and CDR2 YYREEE (reference sequence). This CDR3 reads CASSLEATQVTEAFF. The CDR3 nucleotides are TGTGCCAGCAGCTTGGAGGCTACCCAGGTCACTGAAGCTTTCTTT.

This chain links TRBV27 with TRBJ2-5; 12 bases align to TRBD1. Germline lookup yields CDR1 MNHEY and CDR2 SMNVEV (reference sequence). The CDR3 has 16 amino acids. Trimming at V came to 5 bases and at J to 4 bases, leaving 8 bases not matched to a gene. CDR3 loop: CASSPGTGGGGETQYF. CDR3 DNA: TGTGCCAGCAGTCCGGGGACAGGGGGCGGTGGAGAGACCCAGTACTTC.

The rearrangement links TRBV10-1 to TRBJ2-1; 7 bases line up with TRBD1. Germline CDR1 WNHNN, CDR2 SYGVQD (reference sequence). The CDR3 totals 12 residues. V trimming: 1 base; J trimming: 14 bases; junction bases outside the gene matches: 5. The CDR3, as DNA: TGCGCCAGCAGTGAGTTAACAGGGGAGAAGTTCTTC. Protein product: CASSELTGEKFF.

The V and J genes are TRBV6-5 and TRBJ2-2, with TRBD2 matching over 8 bases. CDR1 MNHEY and CDR2 SVGAGI come from the germline V gene. Losses at the gene ends were 7 bases for V and 4 bases for J; bases not matched to a gene: 8. The length of the CDR3 is 15 residues. The CDR3 region is CASTPSGRATGELFF. CDR3 sequence (DNA): TGTGCCAGCACCCCCTCCGGGAGGGCCACCGGGGAGCTGTTTTTT.

The V and J genes are TRBV18 and TRBJ2-5, with TRBD2 matching over 8 bases. Germline V gives CDR1 KGHSH, CDR2 LQKENI. V shed 3 bases and J 5 bases; nucleotides not matched to a gene: 2. The CDR3 has 13 amino acids. The chain's CDR3 is CASSPREGETQYF. CDR3 in DNA: TGTGCCAGCTCACCCCGGGAGGGGGAGACCCAGTACTTC.

The chain couples TRBV10-2 to TRBJ1-4; D is perhaps TRBD1 (5 bases). Germline CDR1 and CDR2: WSHSY and SAAADI. The germline V and J ends were trimmed by 1 base and 0 bases, with 9 bases remaining between them. The CDR3 runs to 16 residues. The DNA of the CDR3 is TGCGCCAGCAGTGAGTTCCAGGGATCAACTAATGAAAAACTGTTTTTT. Amino acids: CASSEFQGSTNEKLFF.

The chain is built from TRBV7-2 and TRBJ2-7; TRBD2 agrees at 8 bases. V gave up 5 bases and J gave up 3 bases; unmatched junction bases: 9. Germline lookup yields CDR1 SGHTA and CDR2 FQGNSA. There are 15 residues in the CDR3. The CDR3 reads CASSPGTSALYEQYF. The CDR3 DNA reads TGTGCCAGCAGCCCCGGGACTAGTGCTCTCTACGAGCAGTACTTC.

This clone was observed a handful of times. V gene TRBV19 combines with J gene TRBJ2-7; D is unresolved. This CDR3 is 13 amino acids long. Germline V gives CDR1 LNHDA, CDR2 SQIVND (reference sequence). Trimming took off 4 bases at V and 4 bases at J, with 11 bases between the two ends. The CDR3 here is CASSRAARYEQYF. The CDR3 nucleotides are TGTGCCAGTAGTAGGGCAGCCCGTTACGAGCAGTACTTC.

The chain has TRBV7-2 and TRBJ2-5, with D maybe TRBD2 (5 bases). The germline V and J ends were trimmed by 5 bases and 3 bases, with 7 bases remaining between them. CDR3 length: 12 amino acids. The germline V gene encodes CDR1 SGHTA and CDR2 FQGNSA. The CDR3 spells CASSPREETQYF. CDR3 in DNA: TGTGCCAGCAGCCCGAGGGAAGAGACCCAGTACTTC.

DNA of the CDR3: TGTGCCAGCAGTTACTCGGGGACAGGGTACCAAGAGACCCAGTACTTC. It codes for CASSYSGTGYQETQYF. The rearrangement uses TRBV6-6 and TRBJ2-5, with 9 bases matching TRBD1. V trimming: 0 bases; J trimming: 0 bases; junction bases outside the gene matches: 2. This CDR3 is 16 amino acids long. Looked up from germline, CDR1 is MNHNY and CDR2 is SVGAGI (reference sequence).

The rearrangement uses TRBV5-8 and TRBJ1-2, with 7 bases fitting TRBD1. Unmatched junction bases numbered 14, after V lost 2 bases and J lost 4 bases. Germline CDR1 and CDR2: SGHTS and YDEGEE. This CDR3 spans 17 amino acids. This chain's CDR3 is CASSLRGPGQLSYGYTF. The DNA for the CDR3 is TGTGCCAGCAGCTTAAGGGGACCGGGACAGCTCTCCTATGGCTACACCTTC. The full variable domain, completed using reference TRBV5-8 and TRBJ1-2, is EAGVTQSPTHLIKTRGQQATLRCSPISGHTSVYWYQQALGLGLQFLLWYDEGEERNRGNFPPRFSGRQFPNYSSELNVNALELEDSALYLCASSLRGPGQLSYGYTFGSGTRLTVV.

This clone was recorded at least ten times. V usage is TRBV3-1 (or the pseudogene TRBV3-2) and J usage is TRBJ2-1, with 11 positions matching TRBD2. With V trimmed by 0 bases and J by 9 bases, 13 bases remained unmatched. CDR1 and CDR2 (germline): LGHDT, YNNKEL (reference sequence). The CDR3 consists of 18 residues. CDR3 protein: CASSQDDLAGGPLVEQFF. In DNA form, the CDR3 reads TGTGCCAGCAGCCAAGATGACCTAGCGGGAGGCCCATTGGTTGAGCAGTTCTTC.